This entry features one TCR beta chain sequence. What it recognizes is unknown. Healthy bone marrow donors made up the donors. The primer mix had 60 Vbeta and 13 Jbeta primers. Assay: immunoSEQ multiplex PCR; the TCRdb copy retains only in-frame clones and omits some. The sample includes about 200,000 clones. The data derive from a study of cytomegalovirus exposure and HLA in healthy donors. Trimming cost V 5 bases and J 2 bases, with 25 bases left between them. The length of the CDR3 is 19 residues. CDR1 is MNHEY, CDR2 SMNVEV, per germline (reference sequence). Study-level results: Later analysis identified a missense DCLRE1C variant that was linked to TCR beta V- and J-gene trimming. Of the V segments, some could not be distinguished, including TRBV6-2 and TRBV6-3, and were excluded.

Source material: PBMCs. The clonotype originates from a girl aged 2 to 10 in good health and CMV-seropositive. The chain combines TRBV27 with TRBJ1-5, with D possibly matching TRBD1 (6 bases). The CDR3 DNA follows: TGTGCCAGCAGTCCTTTGGCCGGGACATACTATATGGGCAATCAGCCCCAGCATTTT. It specifies CASSPLAGTYYMGNQPQHF.